Presented here are 23 T cell receptor beta chains from one specimen sequenced in a study of cytomegalovirus exposure and HLA in healthy donors. PCR used 60 Vbeta primers and 13 Jbeta primers. Profiling relied on immunoSEQ multiplex PCR, and the TCRdb table lists in-frame clones only, not all of them. The table lists 180,000 or so clones, 65% to 75% of them singletons. The sequenced material came from PBMCs. Receptor source: a human donor in good health.

This clone was observed a handful of times. The chain recombines TRBV29-1 with TRBJ2-1; 12 bases are a match to TRBD2. Losses at the gene ends were 4 bases for V and 10 bases for J; bases not matched to a gene: 2. There are 12 residues in the CDR3. In germline, CDR1 is SQVTM, CDR2 ANQGSEA. As DNA, the CDR3 is TGCAGCGTTGGACTAGCGGGGGAAGAGCAGTTCTTC. Its protein is CSVGLAGEEQFF.

The gene calls are TRBV7-3 and TRBJ1-1, with D possibly matching TRBD1 (5 bases). Germline-derived CDR1 and CDR2 are SGHTA and FQGTGA. This CDR3 has 13 amino acids. The V end was cut by 6 bases, the J end by 1 base, with 9 bases between. The DNA for the CDR3 is TGTGCCAGCAGACCCACAGGGAACACTGAAGCTTTCTTT. Its translation: CASRPTGNTEAFF.

The chain has TRBV6-5 and TRBJ2-7, with 9 bases identical to TRBD1. Germline CDR1 MNHEY, CDR2 SVGAGI. V shed 8 bases, J shed 5 bases, and the junction held 13 bases outside the gene matches. The CDR3 runs to 15 residues. This CDR3 is CASWDTGGLNNEQYF. Written as DNA, the CDR3 is TGTGCCAGCTGGGATACAGGGGGCTTGAATAACGAGCAGTACTTC.

There are a few counts of this clone. The V call is TRBV19, the J call TRBJ2-1; D may be TRBD1 (6 bases). The V end was cut by 5 bases, the J end by 3 bases, with 11 bases between. CDR3 length: 14 residues. Germline CDR1 reads LNHDA; CDR2 reads SQIVND (reference sequence). In DNA form, the CDR3 reads TGTGCCAGTAGTCGCGGACAGAACTACAATGAGCAGTTCTTC. Translation gives CASSRGQNYNEQFF.

V usage is TRBV6-5 and J usage is TRBJ1-1, with D unclear. V was pared by 0 bases and J by 1 base, with 9 bases between. This CDR3 is built from 15 residues. Germline V lookup: CDR1 MNHEY, CDR2 SVGAGI. CDR3 in DNA: TGTGCCAGCAGTTACTCAATAGATACGAACACTGAAGCTTTCTTT. Translating gives CASSYSIDTNTEAFF.

The chain couples TRBV13 to TRBJ1-4; D not resolved. Germline V lookup: CDR1 PRHDT, CDR2 FYEKMQ (reference sequence). Trimming left V 5 bases short and J 7 bases short, with 14 bases between. The CDR3 sequence is 14 residues long. This CDR3 reads CASSAARTSEKLFF. In DNA form, the CDR3 reads TGTGCCAGCAGCGCGGCTCGGACTTCTGAAAAACTGTTTTTT. Supplemented by reference TRBV13 and TRBJ1-4, the full variable domain reads AAGVIQSPRHLIKEKRETATLKCYPIPRHDTVYWYQQGPGQDPQFLISFYEKMQSDKGSIPDRFSAQQFSDYHSELNMSSLELGDSALYFCASSAARTSEKLFFGSGTQLSVL.

The chain employs TRBV11-3 and TRBJ1-1; 8 nucleotides line up with TRBD1. Germline CDR1 SGHNT, CDR2 YENEEA. The V segment lost 4 bases and the J segment 4 bases; nucleotides outside the gene matches: 5. This CDR3 has 14 residues. The DNA of the CDR3 is TGTGCCAGCAGCTCCCGACAGGGGTTCACTGAAGCTTTCTTT. This codes for CASSSRQGFTEAFF. The whole variable domain, remainder taken from reference TRBV11-3 and TRBJ1-1, is EAGVVQSPRYKIIEKKQPVAFWCNPISGHNTLYWYLQNLGQGPELLIRYENEEAVDDSQLPKDRFSAERLKGVDSTLKIQPAELGDSAVYLCASSSRQGFTEAFFGQGTRLTVV.

The chain uses TRBV7-6 and TRBJ1-1; TRBD1 matches at 9 bases. Germline assignment: CDR1 SGHVS and CDR2 FNYEAQ. The trim removed 1 base at V and 7 bases at J, leaving 1 base unmatched. The CDR3 has 13 residues. This CDR3 reads CASSLGTGVEAFF. As DNA, the CDR3 is TGTGCCAGCAGCTTAGGGACAGGGGTTGAAGCTTTCTTT.

V usage is TRBV7-9 and J usage is TRBJ1-4; TRBD1 matches at 9 bases. There are 16 residues in the CDR3. V shed 5 bases and J 7 bases; nucleotides not matched to a gene: 11. The germline V gene has CDR1 SEHNR and CDR2 FQNEAQ (reference sequence). CDR3 in amino acids: CASSEPRQGGVEKLFF. In nucleotides, the CDR3 is TGTGCCAGCAGCGAGCCCAGACAGGGGGGGGTTGAAAAACTGTTTTTT.

The rearrangement joins TRBV27 to TRBJ1-1; 9 positions agree with TRBD1. The CDR3 sequence is 14 residues long. CDR1 MNHEY and CDR2 SMNVEV come from the germline V gene (reference sequence). The trim removed 6 bases at V and 11 bases at J, leaving 13 bases unmatched. CDR3 residues: CASRRTGTGNGAFF. The CDR3 nucleotides read TGTGCCAGCAGACGGACCGGGACAGGGAACGGGGCTTTCTTT.

This clone was seen a few times. The chain has TRBV6-5 and TRBJ1-6, with D tentatively TRBD1 (5 bases). Per the germline V gene, CDR1 is MNHEY and CDR2 is SVGAGI. V was clipped by 0 bases and J by 8 bases, with 14 bases between them. This CDR3 is built from 16 residues. CDR3 sequence reads: CASSYSWGGGDSPLHF. DNA for the CDR3: TGTGCCAGCAGTTACTCGTGGGGTGGGGGGGATTCACCCCTCCACTTT.

The chain couples TRBV19 to TRBJ1-1; D is ambiguous. The CDR3 consists of 15 residues. Trimming left V 7 bases short and J 0 bases short, with 15 bases between. Germline assignment: CDR1 LNHDA and CDR2 SQIVND (reference sequence). The CDR3 spells CASTMGGFMNTEAFF. CDR3 DNA: TGTGCCAGTACCATGGGAGGTTTCATGAACACTGAAGCTTTCTTT.

The chain links TRBV19 to TRBJ2-2, with 8 bases identical to TRBD2. Trimming at V came to 7 bases and at J to 5 bases, leaving 6 bases not matched to a gene. Germline V lookup: CDR1 LNHDA, CDR2 SQIVND (reference sequence). CDR3 length: 14 residues. The CDR3 DNA reads as TGTGCCAGTACGGGCAGCGGGGGAACCGGGGAGCTGTTTTTT. Translating gives CASTGSGGTGELFF.

The table lists this clone with a few counts. The chain carries TRBV5-4 and TRBJ1-1; D unclear. The CDR3 consists of 14 residues. Trimming stripped 2 bases from V and 0 bases from J, with 8 bases between. The germline CDR1 and CDR2 sequences are SGHNT and YYREEE (reference sequence). Written as DNA, the CDR3 is TGTGCCAGCAGCTTTTCGAGGATGAACACTGAAGCTTTCTTT. Translated, it gives CASSFSRMNTEAFF.

For the CDR3, the DNA is TGTGCCAGCAGTGAAGGGGGCGGGGGGCTAGATACGCAGTATTTT. It specifies CASSEGGGGLDTQYF. The V and J genes are TRBV2 and TRBJ2-3, with 8 bases identical to TRBD2. The CDR3 runs to 15 residues. Looked up from germline, CDR1 is SNHLY and CDR2 is FYNNEI. With V trimmed by 1 base and J by 5 bases, 5 bases remained unmatched.

The count of this clone is one. The genes are TRBV30 and TRBJ2-5, with D possibly TRBD1 on 5 matching bases. Germline lookup yields CDR1 GTSNPN and CDR2 SVGIG (reference sequence). The CDR3 totals 14 residues. Trimming removed 2 bases from V and 2 bases from J, with 12 bases in between. The CDR3 DNA is TGTGCCTGGAGTAAGGGGCAAACTCAAGAGACCCAGTACTTC. This encodes CAWSKGQTQETQYF.

J is TRBJ1-5 and V is TRBV27; the D is unclear. Germline assignment: CDR1 MNHEY and CDR2 SMNVEV (reference sequence). This CDR3 comprises 14 residues. Trimming shortened V by 3 bases and J by 1 base, and 7 bases separated the two germline ends. The CDR3 spells CASSLAGSNQPQHF. CDR3 DNA sequence: TGTGCCAGCAGTTTGGCAGGAAGCAATCAGCCCCAGCATTTT.

The genes are TRBV9 and TRBJ2-2; D is possibly TRBD1 (5 bases). Germline CDR1 and CDR2: SGDLS and YYNGEE. The CDR3 contains 14 residues. Trimming took off 2 bases at V and 5 bases at J, with 10 bases between the two ends. Here the CDR3 reads CASSVRVGTGELFF. The CDR3, as DNA: TGTGCCAGCAGCGTCAGGGTCGGAACCGGGGAGCTGTTTTTT.

The chain carries TRBV5-1 and TRBJ1-2; TRBD1 agrees at 11 bases. Germline V CDR1 and CDR2: SGHRS, YFSETQ. This CDR3 is built from 17 residues. V lost 0 bases, J lost 2 bases, and 6 bases stayed unmatched. DNA of the CDR3: TGCGCCAGCAGCTTGGGGACAGGGGGCGCCCGGAACTATGGCTACACCTTC. Translation: CASSLGTGGARNYGYTF.

The chain joins TRBV5-1 to TRBJ2-5, with 8 bases identical to TRBD1. Per the germline V gene, CDR1 is SGHRS and CDR2 is YFSETQ. This CDR3 has 16 amino acids. Trimming at V came to 4 bases and at J to 0 bases, leaving 8 bases not matched to a gene. The CDR3 sequence: CASSTTGTGDQETQYF. CDR3 DNA sequence: TGCGCCAGCAGCACGACCGGGACAGGAGACCAAGAGACCCAGTACTTC.

J is TRBJ2-7 and V is TRBV25-1; 7 bases map to TRBD1. This CDR3 is built from 13 residues. J was trimmed by 5 bases and V by 8 bases; bases with no gene match: 9. Germline loops: CDR1 MGHDK, CDR2 SYGVNS. The CDR3 DNA follows: TGTGCCAGCGGTCACAGGGGCACCAACGAGCAGTACTTC. Protein product: CASGHRGTNEQYF.

The gene calls are TRBV11-2 and TRBJ2-7; the D gene is possibly TRBD1 (6 bases). The germline V gene has CDR1 SGHAT and CDR2 FQNNGV. V was trimmed by 5 bases and J by 4 bases, leaving 18 bases between them. This CDR3 has 15 residues. The CDR3 DNA is TGTGCCAGCAGCCCTAGACCACAGGGTGGGTACGAGCAGTACTTC. Translating it yields CASSPRPQGGYEQYF.

In its sample, this clone was seen once. The CDR3 sequence is CASSMISLTPPRYNSPLHF. Here the CDR3 DNA reads TGCGCCAGCAGCATGATAAGCCTTACCCCGCCCCGCTATAATTCACCCCTCCACTTT. The V and J genes are TRBV4-1 and TRBJ1-6; D is undetermined. Germline V lookup: CDR1 MGHRA, CDR2 YSYEKL. The V end was cut by 5 bases, the J end by 3 bases, with 23 bases between. CDR3 length: 19 amino acids.